This T cell receptor (beta chain) was sequenced during a study of blood T cell repertoires in COVID-19 (dated by TCRdb to about 2020). Turning to the overall study: Samples covering the acute and convalescent phases of COVID-19 were provided by collaborators in the United States, Italy and Spain. Nearly every sample came with metadata listing a de-identified subject ID, COVID-19 status, age in years and sex. Where HLA class I and class II types were available, the types were taken from metadata supplied by the sample provider, not from assay-based typing. The material from the prospective study consisted of cDNA or gDNA derived from T cells, B-cell-depleted T cells, or PBMCs. Samples were obtained from the ongoing ImmuneRACE study (first 160 participants) and from roughly 1,300 subjects provided by 6 global collaborators. The repertoires were made available in a free public database intended to serve as a resource for research on the immune response to SARS-CoV-2. Subjects who had been exposed to COVID-19, were actively infected with it, or had recovered from it provided the deeply sampled blood TCRbeta repertoires that made up the dataset.

At one collaborating source in Seattle, patients were enrolled during active infection and were followed longitudinally through the course of disease. Each collaborating institution followed its own protocols to collect whole blood in K2EDTA tubes. For TCRbeta analysis, collaborator samples were shipped as frozen whole blood, as isolated PBMCs, or as DNA extracted from either sample type. The full study reports these points: The quantity of clinical and demographic metadata differed by source and by participant and was supplied without curation.

TCRbeta CDR3 regions were amplified from genomic DNA by means of the immunoSEQ Assay, a bias-controlled multiplex PCR. From the authors' description of their analysis: The number of nucleated cells in each sample was estimated from the amplification of reference gene primers within the assay. Sequence reads were collapsed and filtered to measure the absolute abundance of every unique TCRbeta CDR3 rearrangement. For each sample, productive Simpson clonality was calculated as the square root of Simpson's diversity index over productive rearrangements. This is the immuneACCESS table as TCRdb keeps it, with only in-frame sequences that have V and J called. A part of the clones is gone; compared with another copy, unresolved V genes explain less than half, and the rest is unexplained. V and J calls and clone size follow that table, whereas D and trimming were derived from the DNA. Across this sample there are some 260,000 clones, with over 70% seen only once. The ten largest clones take up roughly 10% of the sample.

The CDR1 and CDR2 encoded by the germline V gene (reference sequence) are LNHDA and SQIVND. The CDR3 holds 13 amino acids from the cysteine to the phenylalanine. The CDR3 DNA has 39 bases and is translated from base 1. Trimming takes 1 base from V and 5 bases from J, and the germline ends sit 8 bases apart. Concerning this clone itself: There is no known antigen for this receptor. No base-level quality is on record; no much larger clone is a single base apart.

Source material: peripheral blood. The chain joins TRBV19 to TRBJ1-1; no D segment can be confidently identified. The clonotype originates from an older woman with COVID-19, enrolled during active disease. CDR3 region: CASSIGEVTEAFF. The nucleotide sequence reads as follows: TGTGCCAGTAGTATAGGGGAGGTTACTGAAGCTTTCTTT.